The 21 T cell receptor beta chains presented below share a single source sample, sequenced in a study of T cell responses to AZD1222 COVID-19 vaccine (dated by TCRdb to about 2021). The method was the immunoSEQ multiplex PCR assay. TCRdb took over this immuneACCESS table, retaining in-frame rearrangements with V and J assigned. Such tables are incomplete; in checked studies, under half of the missing clones stem from an unresolved V gene, and the remainder is unexplained. Counted in this sample were approximately 110,000 clones; around 92% of them appeared once. The ten largest clones represent nearly 4.5% of the sample. The time point label, read with the paper, signifies: baseline before first vaccination. The sample consisted of peripheral blood, taken on day 0 of AZD1222 vaccination. The receptors were sampled from an adult in good health.

The genes are TRBV7-9 and TRBJ1-2; D call uncertain. The V end was cut by 2 bases, the J end by 4 bases, with 14 bases between. The CDR3 spans 15 residues. Germline loops: CDR1 SEHNR, CDR2 FQNEAQ (reference sequence). The CDR3 coding sequence is TGTGCCAGCAGCTTATCCCAGGCCGTCCTCTATGGCTACACCTTC. Protein: CASSLSQAVLYGYTF.

The chain combines TRBV15 with TRBJ2-7; a possible D gene is TRBD1 (5 bases). CDR1 and CDR2 (germline): LNHNV, YYDKDF (reference sequence). Trimming took 5 bases from V and 6 from J, leaving 17 bases between them. The CDR3 has 14 residues. CDR3 nucleotide sequence: TGTGCCACCAGCGGCGACAGCTGGGCAAGCGAGCAGTACTTC. Encoded protein: CATSGDSWASEQYF.

This clone was recorded only once. The chain joins TRBV19 to TRBJ2-5; D assignment may be TRBD1 or TRBD2 (5 bases each). CDR1 and CDR2 from the germline V gene are LNHDA and SQIVND (reference sequence). The CDR3 is 14 amino acids. V dropped 3 bases and J dropped 1 base, with 9 bases sitting between them. The CDR3 DNA reads TGTGCCAGTAGTATTTTGGGGACCCAAGAGACCCAGTACTTC. It specifies CASSILGTQETQYF.

The chain recombines TRBV19 with TRBJ2-3; tentative D call: TRBD1 (6 bases). Germline-derived CDR1 and CDR2 are LNHDA and SQIVND (reference sequence). V lost 7 bases to trimming and J lost 5 bases, with 16 bases between them. This CDR3 comprises 14 residues. CDR3 in DNA: TGTGCCAGTACGGCCACAGGGAAGGGAGATACGCAGTATTTT. This gives the protein CASTATGKGDTQYF.

This chain links TRBV11-1 with TRBJ1-4; a weak D match, TRBD1 (6 bases). The V end lost 5 bases, the J end lost 5 bases, and 6 bases lay between the germline ends. Germline V lookup: CDR1 SGHAT, CDR2 FQDESV (reference sequence). The CDR3 consists of 12 residues. The CDR3 protein is CASSGQNEKLFF. The CDR3 coding sequence is TGTGCCAGCAGCGGACAGAATGAAAAACTGTTTTTT.

For the CDR3, the DNA is TGTGCCTGGAGTGCTCTAGCGCTCAGCTCCTACAATGAGCAGTTCTTC. Translation: CAWSALALSSYNEQFF. V usage is TRBV30 and J usage is TRBJ2-1; tentative D call: TRBD2 (6 bases). V was pared by 1 base and J by 0 bases, with 13 bases between. From germline, CDR1 is GTSNPN and CDR2 SVGIG (reference sequence). The CDR3 contains 16 residues. Complete variable domain (other parts from reference TRBV30 and TRBJ2-1): SQTIHQWPATLVQPVGSPLSLECTVEGTSNPNLYWYRQAAGRGLQLLFYSVGIGQISSEVPQNLSASRPQDRQFILSSKKLLLSDSGFYLCAWSALALSSYNEQFFGPGTRLTVL.

J is TRBJ1-2 and V is TRBV2, with 10 bases lining up with TRBD1. V gave up 2 bases and J gave up 8 bases; unmatched junction bases: 5. Germline V CDR1 and CDR2: SNHLY, FYNNEI. The CDR3 runs 14 residues. As DNA, the CDR3 is TGTGCCAGCAGTGAAAGGGACAGGGGTGGCGGCTACACCTTC. It is translated as CASSERDRGGGYTF. Full variable domain (rest looked up from reference TRBV2 and TRBJ1-2): EPEVTQTPSHQVTQMGQEVILRCVPISNHLYFYWYRQILGQKVEFLVSFYNNEISEKSEIFDDQFSVERPDGSNFTLKIRSTKLEDSAMYFCASSERDRGGGYTFGSGTRLTVV.

The chain uses TRBV15 and TRBJ2-1, with 7 bases matching TRBD1. The CDR3 covers 15 residues. CDR1 is LNHNV, CDR2 YYDKDF, per germline (reference sequence). Trimming took 1 base from V and 6 from J; bases not matched to a gene: 6. CDR3 in DNA: TGTGCCACCAGCAGAGCCCGGGACAGAAGCAATGAGCAGTTCTTC. It translates to CATSRARDRSNEQFF.

The rearrangement joins TRBV7-9 to TRBJ2-5; 11 positions agree with TRBD2. The CDR3 has 15 residues. Germline assignment: CDR1 SEHNR and CDR2 FQNEAQ (reference sequence). The J segment lost 0 bases and the V segment lost 3 bases, leaving 0 bases of the junction unmatched. In nucleotides, the CDR3 is TGTGCCAGCAGCTTGGGACTAGCGGACCAAGAGACCCAGTACTTC. This gives the protein CASSLGLADQETQYF.

The chain recombines TRBV19 with TRBJ2-5; D is perhaps TRBD2 (5 bases). Trimming removed 4 bases from V and 5 bases from J, with 14 bases in between. The germline gives CDR1 LNHDA, CDR2 SQIVND (reference sequence). This CDR3 contains 14 residues. CDR3 protein: CASSSGGSGETQYF. The CDR3 region has the DNA TGTGCCAGTAGTAGTGGAGGTTCCGGGGAGACCCAGTACTTC.

This chain uses TRBV30 with TRBJ1-5, with D perhaps matching TRBD1 (5 bases). Trimming pared 2 bases from V and 7 bases from J, leaving 12 bases between. The CDR3 is 13 amino acids. Germline CDR1 reads GTSNPN; CDR2 reads SVGIG (reference sequence). The CDR3 DNA reads as TGTGCCTGGAGTTACGACAGTACCCAGCCCCAGCATTTT. Encoded protein: CAWSYDSTQPQHF.

The V gene is TRBV14, the J gene TRBJ2-7, with D maybe TRBD1 (5 bases). The CDR3 is 16 residues long. Looked up from germline, CDR1 is SGHDN and CDR2 is FVKESK. V was clipped by 0 bases and J by 0 bases, with 12 bases between them. The chain's CDR3 is CASSQDLGRASYEQYF. CDR3 in DNA: TGTGCCAGCAGCCAAGACCTTGGCAGGGCCTCCTACGAGCAGTACTTC.

The chain couples TRBV7-6 to TRBJ2-2, with D unclear. CDR3 size: 18 residues. Between the trimmed V and J ends, which lost 1 base and 3 bases, there was a span of 18 bases. CDR1 and CDR2 (germline): SGHVS, FNYEAQ. CDR3 in DNA: TGTGCCAGCAGCTTAGGAGTACTAATAGGCAGATACACCGGGGAGCTGTTTTTT. Encoded protein: CASSLGVLIGRYTGELFF.

This chain connects TRBV7-2 to TRBJ2-7, with 9 bases lining up with TRBD2. After removal of 3 bases from V and 1 base from J, the junction contained 1 base not matched to a gene. Germline V gives CDR1 SGHTA, CDR2 FQGNSA. This CDR3 is built from 14 residues. CDR3 nucleotides: TGTGCCAGCAGCTTTAGCGGGGGATCCTACGAGCAGTACTTC. It encodes CASSFSGGSYEQYF.

This clone was picked up a small number of times. V usage is TRBV12-3 or TRBV12-4 and J usage is TRBJ1-1; D unclear. Trimming pared 3 bases from V and 5 bases from J, leaving 10 bases between. The CDR3 has 13 residues. In DNA, the CDR3 is TGTGCCAGCAGTTTGAAGGCGGGGACTGAAGCTTTCTTT. Protein product: CASSLKAGTEAFF.

V is TRBV15 and J is TRBJ2-7, with a possible D match to TRBD1 (5 bases). V gave up 4 bases and J gave up 1 base, with 11 bases separating them. The germline CDR1 and CDR2 sequences are LNHNV and YYDKDF (reference sequence). There are 14 residues in the CDR3. DNA for the CDR3: TGTGCCACCAGCAAAGAGACAGATTCCTACGAGCAGTACTTC. It is translated as CATSKETDSYEQYF.

The chain combines TRBV2 with TRBJ1-5; 7 nucleotides line up with TRBD1. The germline CDR1 and CDR2 sequences are SNHLY and FYNNEI. Unmatched junction bases numbered 5, after V lost 6 bases and J lost 0 bases. The CDR3 spans 15 residues. The CDR3 sequence: CASSRQGHSNQPQHF. The CDR3 DNA sequence: TGTGCCAGCAGCAGACAGGGCCATAGCAATCAGCCCCAGCATTTT.

This chain links TRBV29-1 with TRBJ2-3; TRBD1 might be the D (6 bases). CDR1 and CDR2 (germline): SQVTM, ANQGSEA. The CDR3 length is 15 residues. The ends were cut back, 2 bases at V and 0 bases at J, with 12 bases in the middle. CDR3 nucleotide sequence: TGCAGCGTTGAATTGGCAGGGGTGAGCACAGATACGCAGTATTTT. Translation: CSVELAGVSTDTQYF.

The rearrangement uses TRBV3-1 (or the pseudogene TRBV3-2) and TRBJ2-6; D may be TRBD2 (5 bases). Germline V gene sequence: CDR1 LGHDT, CDR2 YNNKEL (reference sequence). V was cut by 5 bases and J by 2 bases, with 16 bases left in between. This CDR3 spans 17 amino acids. Here the CDR3 DNA reads TGTGCCAGCAGCGAAACACTCACTAGTACTGGGGCCAACGTCCTGACTTTC. This gives the protein CASSETLTSTGANVLTF.

The chain has TRBV28 and TRBJ1-2; D might be TRBD1 (6 bases). Germline CDR1 MDHEN, CDR2 SYDVKM. Trimming took 2 bases from V and 4 from J, leaving 11 bases between them. This CDR3 comprises 14 residues. This chain's CDR3 is CASSLLGQLYGYTF. CDR3 DNA sequence: TGTGCCAGCAGTTTACTCGGACAGCTCTATGGCTACACCTTC.

V and J are TRBV4-1 and TRBJ2-7; 11 bases fit TRBD2. Losses at the gene ends were 0 bases for V and 0 bases for J; bases not matched to a gene: 13. The CDR3 is 20 amino acids. CDR1 MGHRA and CDR2 YSYEKL come from the germline V gene. The DNA of the CDR3 is TGCGCCAGCAGCCAAGAGGGCCTAGCGGGAGGTATACTGAGCTCCTACGAGCAGTACTTC. Translated: CASSQEGLAGGILSSYEQYF.